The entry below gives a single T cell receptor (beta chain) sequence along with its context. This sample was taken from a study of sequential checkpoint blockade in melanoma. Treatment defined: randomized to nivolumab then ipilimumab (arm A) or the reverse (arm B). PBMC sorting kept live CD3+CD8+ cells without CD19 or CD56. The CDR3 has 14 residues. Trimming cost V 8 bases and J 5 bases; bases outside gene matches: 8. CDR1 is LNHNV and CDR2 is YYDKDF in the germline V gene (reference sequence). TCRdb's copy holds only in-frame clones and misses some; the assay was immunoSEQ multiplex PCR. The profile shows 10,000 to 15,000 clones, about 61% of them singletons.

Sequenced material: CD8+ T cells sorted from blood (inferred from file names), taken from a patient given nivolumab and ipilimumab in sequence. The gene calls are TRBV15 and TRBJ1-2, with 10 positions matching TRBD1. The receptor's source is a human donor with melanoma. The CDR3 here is CATSRDRGGYGYTF. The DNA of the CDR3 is TGTGCCACCTCTCGGGACAGGGGCGGGTATGGCTACACCTTC.